Below, 31 T cell receptor beta chains from the same sample are listed, as sequenced in a study of T-cell reconstitution after alpha-beta-depleted transplantation in children. TCRbeta library preparation incorporated unique molecular identifiers. TCRdb called the PCR reads again in MiXCR, with one record for every CDR3 protein. The sample comprises approximately 290,000 distinct CDR3 sequences, under 14% of which are singletons, and around 20% rests with the top ten. This material consisted of peripheral blood, taken 180 days after TCRalphabeta/CD19-depleted stem cell transplant. These receptors came from a male patient between 2 and 9 years old who had a stem cell transplant for chronic granulomatous disease, so the T cells may come from the graft donor.

This clonotype was observed many times. The V gene is TRBV20-1, the J gene TRBJ2-7; D gene ambiguous. Trimming pared 3 bases from V and 2 bases from J, leaving 14 bases between. The CDR3 has 14 residues. The germline V gene encodes CDR1 DFQATT and CDR2 SNEGSKA (reference sequence). The CDR3 DNA sequence: TGCAGTGCTAGGACCCCTGGACCGCCCTACGAGCAGTACTTC. This translates into CSARTPGPPYEQYF.

There are many counts of this clonotype. The chain couples TRBV29-1 to TRBJ2-7; the D call may be TRBD1 or TRBD2 (5 bases each). CDR1 SQVTM and CDR2 ANQGSEA come from the germline V gene. The CDR3 is 11 amino acids. The CDR3 loop reads CRGPEGYEQYF. CDR3 nucleotide sequence: TGCAGGGGGCCAGAGGGTTACGAGCAGTACTTC.

This sequence joins TRBV9 and TRBJ2-2; D unclear. V lost 3 bases and J lost 6, with 9 bases in between. The CDR3 has 13 amino acids. Looked up from germline, CDR1 is SGDLS and CDR2 is YYNGEE. The CDR3 sequence is CASSASGSGELFF. The CDR3 nucleotides read TGTGCCAGCAGCGCCTCAGGTTCCGGGGAGCTGTTTTTT. The variable domain in full, completed from reference TRBV9 and TRBJ2-2, reads DSGVTQTPKHLITATGQRVTLRCSPRSGDLSVYWYQQSLDQGLQFLIQYYNGEERAKGNILERFSAQQFPDLHSELNLSSLELGDSALYFCASSASGSGELFFGEGSRLTVL.

The V call is TRBV18, the J call TRBJ2-5; no firm D call. Germline V CDR1 and CDR2: KGHSH, LQKENI. V lost 3 bases to trimming and J lost 2 bases, with 7 bases between them. This CDR3 has 13 residues. The CDR3 DNA reads TGTGCCAGCTCACCTCGCAAGCAAGAGACCCAGTACTTC. Its protein product is CASSPRKQETQYF.

This clonotype was observed at least ten times. The CDR3, as DNA: TGTGCCAGCAGCTACCCCGAGTACAATGAGCAGTTCTTC. Amino acid sequence: CASSYPEYNEQFF. This rearrangement joins TRBV7-3 to TRBJ2-1; no firm D call. V dropped 4 bases and J dropped 4 bases, with 8 bases sitting between them. The CDR3 is 13 residues long. CDR1 and CDR2 (germline): SGHTA, FQGTGA.

There are many counts of this clonotype. The V gene is TRBV7-2, the J gene TRBJ1-5; 9 bases line up with TRBD1. The V gene's germline CDR1 is SGHTA and CDR2 FQGNSA. Losses at the gene ends were 4 bases for V and 0 bases for J; bases not matched to a gene: 1. CDR3 length equals 15 residues. The CDR3 DNA reads TGTGCCAGCAGCTCGACAGGGGGTAGCAATCAGCCCCAGCATTTT. It encodes CASSSTGGSNQPQHF.

This clonotype was observed at least ten times. The chain employs TRBV7-3 and TRBJ2-5, with TRBD1 identical over 12 bases. The V gene's germline CDR1 is SGHTA and CDR2 FQGTGA. CDR3 length equals 15 residues. Losses at the gene ends were 0 bases for V and 10 bases for J; bases not matched to a gene: 6. In DNA form, the CDR3 reads TGTGCCAGCAGCTTAACCGGGACAGGGGGCGAGGGCCAGTACTTC. Its protein product is CASSLTGTGGEGQYF.

V gene TRBV12-3 or TRBV12-4 combines with J gene TRBJ1-2; TRBD1 might be the D (5 bases). Trimming took 5 bases from V and 6 from J, leaving 16 bases between them. The CDR3 sequence is 14 residues long. In nucleotides, the CDR3 is TGTGCCAGCAGTCCCCGGGGGGGTGAGAATGGCTACACCTTC. It translates to CASSPRGGENGYTF.

This clonotype was detected ten times or more. The chain couples TRBV5-6 to TRBJ2-7; D is ambiguous. From germline, CDR1 is SGHDT and CDR2 YYEEEE. V lost 5 bases to trimming and J lost 2 bases, with 11 bases between them. The length of the CDR3 is 13 residues. In nucleotides, the CDR3 is TGTGCCAGCAGTTACGGTCGAACCTACGAGCAGTACTTC. This encodes CASSYGRTYEQYF.

This clonotype appeared many times. The chain links TRBV7-2 to TRBJ1-1; TRBD1 might be the D (5 bases). This CDR3 is built from 15 residues. CDR1 is SGHTA and CDR2 is FQGNSA in the germline V gene. The germline V and J ends were trimmed by 3 bases and 11 bases, with 22 bases remaining between them. CDR3 residues: CASSFNFRDSDGAFF. The DNA for the CDR3 is TGTGCCAGCAGCTTCAATTTTAGGGACTCCGATGGGGCTTTCTTT.

This clonotype occurred many times. The chain employs TRBV20-1 and TRBJ1-2, with 7 bases matching TRBD1. Unmatched junction bases numbered 9, after V lost 4 bases and J lost 4 bases. Germline V gene lookup returns CDR1 DFQATT and CDR2 SNEGSKA (reference sequence). This CDR3 is 14 amino acids long. In DNA, the CDR3 is TGCAGTGCTACCCCGGGACAGCGGGTCTATGGCTACACCTTC. Its translation: CSATPGQRVYGYTF.

Many counts were recorded for this clonotype. The genes are TRBV7-3 and TRBJ2-3; a possible D gene is TRBD1 (5 bases). V lost 5 bases and J lost 0, with 9 bases in between. CDR1 is SGHTA and CDR2 is FQGTGA in the germline V gene. The CDR3 runs 14 residues. CDR3 coding DNA: TGTGCCAGCAGCAAGGGGTCCAGCACAGATACGCAGTATTTT. It yields the protein CASSKGSSTDTQYF.

This chain links TRBV5-1 with TRBJ2-3; D remains ambiguous. This CDR3 has 16 amino acids. The V end was cut by 0 bases, the J end by 0 bases, with 11 bases between. Looked up from germline, CDR1 is SGHRS and CDR2 is YFSETQ. DNA for the CDR3: TGCGCCAGCAGCTTGGGGGCGCGCGAAAGCACAGATACGCAGTATTTT. Its protein is CASSLGARESTDTQYF.

This clonotype has ten or more counts. CDR3 residues: CSASTSGGVTDTQYF. In nucleotides, the CDR3 is TGCAGTGCAAGTACTAGCGGGGGGGTCACAGATACGCAGTATTTT. The chain combines TRBV20-1 with TRBJ2-3, with 13 bases that match TRBD2. Germline CDR1 DFQATT, CDR2 SNEGSKA (reference sequence). Germline trimming cut 6 bases from V and 2 bases from J; bases unmatched to any gene: 5. This CDR3 is 15 amino acids long.

Many counts were recorded for this clonotype. The genes are TRBV9 and TRBJ2-1, with a tentative D call TRBD2 (6 bases). Trimming stripped 7 bases from V and 0 bases from J, with 14 bases between. The CDR3 covers 15 residues. Germline CDR1 and CDR2: SGDLS and YYNGEE. As DNA, the CDR3 is TGTGCCAGCGGGGGGTCGGCCTACTCCTACAATGAGCAGTTCTTC. This translates into CASGGSAYSYNEQFF. The whole variable domain, filled in from reference TRBV9 and TRBJ2-1, reads DSGVTQTPKHLITATGQRVTLRCSPRSGDLSVYWYQQSLDQGLQFLIQYYNGEERAKGNILERFSAQQFPDLHSELNLSSLELGDSALYFCASGGSAYSYNEQFFGPGTRLTVL.

The chain uses TRBV28 and TRBJ2-1, with TRBD1 matching 9 bases. Germline V gene lookup returns CDR1 MDHEN and CDR2 SYDVKM. J gave up 6 bases and V 4 bases, and 10 bases lay outside the gene matches. The CDR3 spans 16 residues. CDR3 amino acids: CASSSNRDRVFNEQFF. CDR3 nucleotides: TGTGCCAGCAGTTCAAACCGGGACAGGGTGTTCAATGAGCAGTTCTTC. Using reference TRBV28 and TRBJ2-1 for the parts outside the CDR3, the full variable domain is DVKVTQSSRYLVKRTGEKVFLECVQDMDHENMFWYRQDPGLGLRLIYFSYDVKMKEKGDIPEGYSVSREKKERFSLILESASTNQTSMYLCASSSNRDRVFNEQFFGPGTRLTVL.

The table lists this clonotype with many counts. The chain carries TRBV7-2 and TRBJ2-5; 8 nucleotides align to TRBD2. Germline lookup yields CDR1 SGHTA and CDR2 FQGNSA. The CDR3 has 15 amino acids. Trimming at V came to 3 bases and at J to 5 bases, leaving 8 bases not matched to a gene. In DNA form, the CDR3 reads TGTGCCAGCAGCTTCTCGCTAGCGGGTCGGGAGACCCAGTACTTC. The encoded protein is CASSFSLAGRETQYF.

This clonotype was counted many times. This chain connects TRBV5-1 to TRBJ2-7, with 7 bases aligning to TRBD1. Trimming removed 0 bases from V and 2 bases from J; junction bases left unmatched: 5. The CDR3 is 15 residues long. Germline CDR1 reads SGHRS; CDR2 reads YFSETQ. The CDR3 DNA sequence: TGCGCCAGCAGCTTGGGGGCAGGGGGTACCTACGAGCAGTACTTC. Translating it yields CASSLGAGGTYEQYF.

A word on this clonotype: One base away lies a much larger clone, so this may be a sequencing read error. CDR3 DNA: TGCTGTGCTAGAGGGGCTAGCGGGAGATGGAGTAATGAGCAGTTCTTC. As protein: CCARGASGRWSNEQFF. The genes are TRBV20-1 and TRBJ2-1; 10 nucleotides align to TRBD2. CDR1 is DFQATT and CDR2 is SNEGSKA in the germline V gene (reference sequence). The CDR3 is made up of 16 amino acids.

This clonotype was counted ten times or more. The chain combines TRBV20-1 with TRBJ2-7; D gene unclear. The germline V and J ends were trimmed by 0 bases and 10 bases, with 22 bases remaining between them. This CDR3 region has 15 residues. CDR1 and CDR2 from the germline V gene are DFQATT and SNEGSKA (reference sequence). CDR3 in amino acids: CSARDPGKVPRSQYF. CDR3 nucleotides: TGCAGTGCTAGAGATCCCGGTAAGGTCCCACGCAGCCAGTACTTC.

This clonotype was counted ten times or more. This chain links TRBV7-6 with TRBJ1-5; no firm D call. The germline V gene encodes CDR1 SGHVS and CDR2 FNYEAQ. The CDR3 runs 21 residues. Trimming removed 2 bases from V and 2 bases from J, with 28 bases in between. CDR3 residues: CASSLPWSPGSSVPGNQPQHF. The CDR3 bases are TGTGCCAGCAGCTTACCATGGTCGCCGGGTTCTAGTGTTCCGGGCAATCAGCCCCAGCATTTT. The whole variable domain, remainder taken from reference TRBV7-6 and TRBJ1-5, is GAGVSQSPRYKVTKRGQDVALRCDPISGHVSLYWYRQALGQGPEFLTYFNYEAQQDKSGLPNDRFSAERPEGSISTLTIQRTEQRDSAMYRCASSLPWSPGSSVPGNQPQHFGDGTRLSIL.

This clonotype was found many times. The V and J genes are TRBV3-1 and TRBJ2-7, with D possibly matching TRBD1 (5 bases). The CDR3 contains 14 residues. The germline gives CDR1 LGHDT, CDR2 YNNKEL (reference sequence). V lost 1 base and J lost 6, with 13 bases in between. The CDR3 nucleotides are TGTGCCAGCAGCCAAGTGTCAGGGTTATCCGAGCAGTACTTC. Protein: CASSQVSGLSEQYF.

In its sample, this clonotype was seen many times. V and J are TRBV18 and TRBJ2-4, with 9 bases that match TRBD2. CDR3 length: 16 residues. The V segment lost 6 bases and the J segment 5 bases; nucleotides outside the gene matches: 11. Germline V gene sequence: CDR1 KGHSH, CDR2 LQKENI. The CDR3 spells CASSLTGTSSQNIQYF. Written as DNA, the CDR3 is TGTGCCAGCTCCCTCACCGGGACTAGCTCCCAAAACATTCAGTACTTC.

There are many counts of this clonotype. This rearrangement joins TRBV3-1 to TRBJ2-1; D could derive from TRBD1 or TRBD2 (5 bases each). The V and J ends lost 0 bases and 9 bases respectively, with 15 bases between them. The CDR3 has 15 residues. Germline V CDR1 and CDR2: LGHDT, YNNKEL (reference sequence). The chain's CDR3 is CASSQEHGAGFEQFF. The CDR3 DNA follows: TGTGCCAGCAGCCAAGAACACGGGGCAGGGTTTGAGCAGTTCTTC.

This clonotype showed up many times. The gene calls are TRBV27 and TRBJ2-5, with D tentatively TRBD2 (6 bases). The germline V gene encodes CDR1 MNHEY and CDR2 SMNVEV (reference sequence). The ends were cut back, 6 bases at V and 4 bases at J, with 12 bases in the middle. This CDR3 has 13 residues. CDR3 amino acids: CASSGGSRETQYF. CDR3 nucleotide sequence: TGTGCCAGCAGCGGAGGGAGCCGAGAGACCCAGTACTTC.

This clonotype was picked up many times. The junction and the germline gene differ at one end; a read error may be behind it. V usage is TRBV11-2 and J usage is TRBJ2-1; the match to TRBD2 covers 11 bases. CDR3 length: 19 residues. Germline-derived CDR1 and CDR2 are SGHAT and FQNNGV. The CDR3 sequence is CASSPGRLAGGPRNNDQFF. As DNA, the CDR3 is TGTGCCAGCAGCCCGGGGCGGCTAGCGGGGGGTCCGAGAAACAATGATCAGTTCTTC.

V gene TRBV2 combines with J gene TRBJ2-7; 10 bases map to TRBD2. Trimming took 4 bases from V and 4 from J; bases not matched to a gene: 10. Germline V gene data show CDR1 as SNHLY and CDR2 as FYNNEI. CDR3 length: 16 amino acids. This CDR3 reads CASSVRRTSGLYEQYF. The CDR3 DNA follows: TGTGCCAGCAGTGTCAGAAGGACTAGCGGACTATACGAGCAGTACTTC.

This clonotype turned up a few times. The chain joins TRBV10-3 to TRBJ2-3, with 7 bases fitting TRBD1. CDR1 and CDR2 (germline): ENHRY, SYGVKD. J was trimmed by 2 bases and V by 7 bases; bases with no gene match: 3. The CDR3 sequence is 13 residues long. Written as DNA, the CDR3 is TGTGCCATCATGGGGACAGACACAGATACGCAGTATTTT. This encodes CAIMGTDTDTQYF.

A remark on this clonotype: This may come from a read error, since a much larger clone is one base off. This sequence joins TRBV20-1 and TRBJ2-5; the D gene is possibly TRBD2 (6 bases). This CDR3 has 14 amino acids. With 0 bases removed from V and 5 bases from J, the gap between germline ends came to 13 bases. CDR1 is DFQATT, CDR2 SNEGSKA, per germline (reference sequence). CDR3 nucleotide sequence: TGCAGTGCTAGAGATGGAGGGCCCGGGGAGACCCAGTACTTC. Translation: CSARDGGPGETQYF.

This clonotype was seen repeatedly, ten times or more. This rearrangement joins TRBV19 to TRBJ1-6; D gene unclear. This CDR3 has 15 residues. Trimming removed 3 bases at V and 7 bases at J, with 13 bases between. CDR1 LNHDA and CDR2 SQIVND come from the germline V gene (reference sequence). Here the CDR3 reads CASSIGKDLNSPLHF. The CDR3 bases are TGTGCCAGTAGTATCGGGAAGGATTTGAATTCACCCCTCCACTTT.

This clonotype has ten or more counts. The chain joins TRBV28 to TRBJ2-5, with D perhaps matching TRBD1 (5 bases). CDR1 is MDHEN and CDR2 is SYDVKM in the germline V gene. The CDR3 sequence is 14 residues long. Trimming pared 6 bases from V and 5 bases from J, leaving 16 bases between. CDR3 nucleotide sequence: TGTGCCAGCAGCAGGACAACCCCCCTGGAGACCCAGTACTTC. Amino acids: CASSRTTPLETQYF. The full variable domain, its missing parts supplied by reference TRBV28 and TRBJ2-5, is DVKVTQSSRYLVKRTGEKVFLECVQDMDHENMFWYRQDPGLGLRLIYFSYDVKMKEKGDIPEGYSVSREKKERFSLILESASTNQTSMYLCASSRTTPLETQYFGPGTRLLVL.